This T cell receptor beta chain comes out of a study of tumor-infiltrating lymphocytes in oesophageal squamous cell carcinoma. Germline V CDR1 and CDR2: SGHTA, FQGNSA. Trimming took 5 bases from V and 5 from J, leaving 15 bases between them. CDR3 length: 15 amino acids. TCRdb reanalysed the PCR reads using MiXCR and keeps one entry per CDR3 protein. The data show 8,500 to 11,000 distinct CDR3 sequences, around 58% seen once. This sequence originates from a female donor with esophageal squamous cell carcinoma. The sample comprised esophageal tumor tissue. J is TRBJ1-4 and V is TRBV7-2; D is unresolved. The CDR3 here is CASSPLTAGNEKLFF. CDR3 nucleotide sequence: TGTGCCAGCAGCCCCCTGACCGCGGGGAATGAAAAACTGTTTTTT.